These 9 T cell receptor beta chains originate from one sample sequenced in a study of blood T cell repertoires in COVID-19. TCRdb's copy holds only in-frame clones and misses some; the assay was immunoSEQ multiplex PCR. The sample carries approximately 380,000 clones, roughly 85% recorded once. Sequencing was done on a sample of peripheral blood. All receptors come from a woman aged 18-30 years with acute or convalescent COVID-19.

The J gene is TRBJ1-3, the V gene TRBV10-3, with a tentative D call TRBD1 (5 bases). Trimming stripped 6 bases from V and 0 bases from J, with 15 bases between. The CDR3 runs to 16 residues. From germline, CDR1 is ENHRY and CDR2 SYGVKD. CDR3 sequence (DNA): TGTGCCATCAGCCTCGACAGCCCGTTCTCTGGAAACACCATATATTTT. Its translation: CAISLDSPFSGNTIYF.

This chain links TRBV7-9 with TRBJ2-1, with 7 bases lining up with TRBD2. The V gene end was trimmed by 1 base and the J gene end by 8 bases; junction bases not matched to a gene: 8. The CDR3 length is 15 residues. CDR1 SEHNR and CDR2 FQNEAQ come from the germline V gene (reference sequence). The CDR3 DNA sequence: TGTGCCAGCAGCTTAGAAGCGGGGATAGGTGATGAGCAGTTCTTC. Protein sequence: CASSLEAGIGDEQFF.

The gene calls are TRBV6-1 and TRBJ1-2; D gene unclear. The germline V gene has CDR1 MNHNS and CDR2 SASEGT. The CDR3 runs to 13 residues. Trimming removed 2 bases from V and 10 bases from J, with 14 bases in between. The CDR3 nucleotides are TGTGCCAGCAGTGAACCCAGAGGGCTGCACTACACCTTC. Protein product: CASSEPRGLHYTF.

The CDR3 nucleotides are TGTGCTAGTGGTTTGGACACAGGGCAGGGATACGAGCAGTACTTC. Residues: CASGLDTGQGYEQYF. The chain is built from TRBV12-5 and TRBJ2-7, with TRBD1 as a possible D gene (6 bases). Trimming took off 1 base at V and 4 bases at J, with 14 bases between the two ends. The CDR3 covers 15 residues. Per the germline V gene, CDR1 is LGHNT and CDR2 is FRNRAP.

The chain has TRBV6-1 and TRBJ1-1; D is ambiguous. CDR1 MNHNS and CDR2 SASEGT come from the germline V gene. This CDR3 is 13 amino acids long. V was cut by 2 bases and J by 7 bases, with 11 bases left in between. CDR3 nucleotide sequence: TGTGCCAGCAGTGAATTACGAAAGAGTGAAGCTTTCTTT. It is translated as CASSELRKSEAFF.

This rearrangement joins TRBV5-8 to TRBJ2-4; 14 bases match TRBD2. This CDR3 spans 18 amino acids. After removal of 4 bases from V and 5 bases from J, the junction contained 11 bases not matched to a gene. Germline-derived CDR1 and CDR2 are SGHTS and YDEGEE. This chain's CDR3 is CASSLPGLAGGAQNIQYF. CDR3 sequence (DNA): TGTGCCAGCAGCCTTCCTGGACTAGCGGGAGGAGCGCAAAACATTCAGTACTTC.

The genes are TRBV12-3 or TRBV12-4 and TRBJ1-1; TRBD1 agrees at 7 bases. The CDR3 totals 13 residues. V shed 7 bases and J 5 bases; nucleotides not matched to a gene: 7. The CDR3 reads CASTQTGRTEAFF. CDR3 bases: TGTGCCAGCACCCAGACAGGGCGGACTGAAGCTTTCTTT.

This chain uses TRBV13 with TRBJ2-3; 9 nucleotides match TRBD2. This CDR3 has 15 amino acids. Germline trimming cut 6 bases from V and 2 bases from J; bases unmatched to any gene: 6. From germline, CDR1 is PRHDT and CDR2 FYEKMQ (reference sequence). CDR3 sequence: CASRRGGGNTDTQYF. In DNA, the CDR3 is TGTGCCAGCAGGCGGGGGGGCGGCAACACAGATACGCAGTATTTT.

The rearrangement uses TRBV9 and TRBJ2-7, with 8 bases identical to TRBD2. The germline CDR1 and CDR2 sequences are SGDLS and YYNGEE. This CDR3 has 17 residues. V trimming: 3 bases; J trimming: 7 bases; junction bases outside the gene matches: 18. The chain's CDR3 is CASSEGPRGAGVGEQYF. The CDR3 region has the DNA TGTGCCAGCAGCGAGGGCCCTCGGGGAGCGGGAGTAGGTGAGCAGTACTTC.